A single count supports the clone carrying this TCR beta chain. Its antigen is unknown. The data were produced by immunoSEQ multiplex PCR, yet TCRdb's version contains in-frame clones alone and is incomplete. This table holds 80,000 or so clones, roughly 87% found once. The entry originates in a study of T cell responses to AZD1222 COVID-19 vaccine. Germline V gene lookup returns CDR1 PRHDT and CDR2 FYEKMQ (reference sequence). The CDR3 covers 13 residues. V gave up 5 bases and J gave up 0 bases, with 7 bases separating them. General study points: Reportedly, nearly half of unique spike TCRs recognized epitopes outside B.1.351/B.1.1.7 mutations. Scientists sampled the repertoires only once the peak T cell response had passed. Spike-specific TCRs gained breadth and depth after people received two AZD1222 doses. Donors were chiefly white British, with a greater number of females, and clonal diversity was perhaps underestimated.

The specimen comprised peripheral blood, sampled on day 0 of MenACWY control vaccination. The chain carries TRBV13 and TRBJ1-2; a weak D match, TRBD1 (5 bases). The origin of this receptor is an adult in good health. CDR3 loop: CASSRQSNYGYTF. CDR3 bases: TGTGCCAGCAGCCGACAGTCTAACTATGGCTACACCTTC.